This T cell receptor beta chain was recorded in a study of blood T cell repertoires in COVID-19. The CDR3 sequence is 18 residues long. V lost 5 bases and J lost 9; bases outside the gene matches: 17. Germline values: CDR1 SGHVS, CDR2 FNYEAQ. The data were produced by immunoSEQ multiplex PCR, yet TCRdb's version contains in-frame clones alone and is incomplete. The sample includes about 35,000 clones, 85% to 90% of them seen just once. The specimen was peripheral blood. The sequence derives from a human donor in a cohort sampled during active COVID-19. The chain employs TRBV7-6 and TRBJ1-6; TRBD1 matches 9 bases. The CDR3 DNA sequence: TGTGCCAGCAGCGTCCGACGGGGACAGGGTCATCTAAGTTCACCCCTCCACTTT. It translates to CASSVRRGQGHLSSPLHF. Supplemented by reference TRBV7-6 and TRBJ1-6, the full variable domain reads GAGVSQSPRYKVTKRGQDVALRCDPISGHVSLYWYRQALGQGPEFLTYFNYEAQQDKSGLPNDRFSAERPEGSISTLTIQRTEQRDSAMYRCASSVRRGQGHLSSPLHFGNGTRLTVT.